The clone carrying this TCR beta chain was detected only a few times. Its antigen remains unknown. These data originate in a study of radiotherapy plus CTLA-4 blockade in lung cancer. Overall study: Objective responses were observed in approximately 20% of patients, and disease control was achieved by 30% to 40%.

Clones were sequenced by immunoSEQ multiplex PCR, and TCRdb holds only the in-frame ones, with some missing. The sample lists about 98,000 clones, roughly four fifths occurring once. Findings of the study overall: Reports state that early shifts in blood T cell clones, with interferon-beta, best predicted response. Expansion in blood of tumor-derived TCR clones was seen after radiotherapy plus ipilimumab.

Germline CDR1 reads SGHVS; CDR2 reads FQNEAQ. CDR3 length equals 21 residues. After removal of 0 bases from V and 10 bases from J, the junction contained 24 bases not matched to a gene. The chain links TRBV7-8 to TRBJ2-1; 10 bases are shared with TRBD2. Material: peripheral blood, obtained from a patient treated with radiotherapy plus ipilimumab. This clonotype was sampled from a human donor with non-small cell lung cancer who had a partial response to radiotherapy plus ipilimumab. The CDR3 spells CASSLARAGLISGRRIWEQFF. CDR3 DNA sequence: TGTGCCAGCAGCTTAGCACGGGCAGGGTTGATTAGCGGGAGGAGGATTTGGGAGCAGTTCTTC.